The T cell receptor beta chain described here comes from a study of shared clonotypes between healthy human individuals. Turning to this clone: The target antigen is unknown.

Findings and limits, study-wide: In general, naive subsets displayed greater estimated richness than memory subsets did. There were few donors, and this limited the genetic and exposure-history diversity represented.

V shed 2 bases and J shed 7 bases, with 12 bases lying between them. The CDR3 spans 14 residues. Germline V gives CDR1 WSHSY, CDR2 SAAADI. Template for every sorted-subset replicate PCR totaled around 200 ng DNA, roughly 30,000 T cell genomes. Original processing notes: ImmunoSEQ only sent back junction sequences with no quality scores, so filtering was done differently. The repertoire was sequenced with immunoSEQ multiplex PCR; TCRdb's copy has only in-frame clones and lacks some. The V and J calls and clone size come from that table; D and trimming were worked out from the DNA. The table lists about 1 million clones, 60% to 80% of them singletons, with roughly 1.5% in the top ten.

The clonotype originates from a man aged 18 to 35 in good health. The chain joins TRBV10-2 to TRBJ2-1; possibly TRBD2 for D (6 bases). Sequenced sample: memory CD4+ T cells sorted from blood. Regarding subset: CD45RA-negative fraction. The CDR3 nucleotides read TGCGCCAGCAGTGAGACCGAAGGGACTAATGAGCAGTTCTTC. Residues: CASSETEGTNEQFF.